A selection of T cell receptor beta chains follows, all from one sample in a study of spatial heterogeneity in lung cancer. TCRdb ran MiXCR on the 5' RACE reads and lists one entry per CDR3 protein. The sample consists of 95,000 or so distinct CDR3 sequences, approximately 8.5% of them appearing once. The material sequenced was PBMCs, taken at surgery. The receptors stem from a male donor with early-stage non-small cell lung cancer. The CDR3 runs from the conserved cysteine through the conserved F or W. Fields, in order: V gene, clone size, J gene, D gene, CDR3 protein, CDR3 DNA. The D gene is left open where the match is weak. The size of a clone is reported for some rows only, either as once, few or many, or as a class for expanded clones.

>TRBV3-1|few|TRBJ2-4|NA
CASSQAGTYKRNIQYF
TGTGCCAGCAGCCAAGCCGGGACGTATAAGAGAAACATTCAGTACTTC
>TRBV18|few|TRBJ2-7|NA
CASSPTEDYEQYF
TGTGCCAGCTCACCCACGGAAGACTACGAGCAGTACTTC
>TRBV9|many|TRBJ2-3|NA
CASSASPADTQYF
TGTGCCAGCAGCGCCTCTCCGGCAGATACGCAGTATTTT
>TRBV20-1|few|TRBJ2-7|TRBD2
CSARVSGSYEQYF
TGCAGTGCTAGAGTAAGCGGGAGCTACGAGCAGTACTTC
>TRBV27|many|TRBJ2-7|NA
CASTVIGGTNYEQYF
TGTGCCAGCACCGTTATCGGGGGGACAAACTACGAGCAGTACTTC
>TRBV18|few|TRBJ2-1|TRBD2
CASSPLRGGLNEQFF
TGTGCCAGCTCACCACTGCGCGGGGGTCTCAATGAGCAGTTCTTC
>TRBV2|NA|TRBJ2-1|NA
CASIPDQAYNEQFF
TGTGCCAGCATCCCGGACCAAGCCTACAATGAGCAGTTCTTC
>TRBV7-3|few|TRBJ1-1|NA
CASSQGNTEAFF
TGTGCCAGCAGCCAAGGTAACACTGAAGCTTTCTTT
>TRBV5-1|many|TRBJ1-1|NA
CASKSDGSTQAFF
TGCGCCAGCAAATCGGACGGTTCAACACAAGCTTTCTTT
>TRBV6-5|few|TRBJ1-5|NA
CASRPNWGGNQPQHF
TGTGCCAGCAGACCGAACTGGGGAGGTAATCAGCCCCAGCATTTT
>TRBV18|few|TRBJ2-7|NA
CASSLRLDRTEQYF
TGTGCCAGCTCACTACGACTAGACCGCACCGAGCAGTACTTC
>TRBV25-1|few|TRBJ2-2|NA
CASTSRLPNTGELFF
TGTGCCAGCACCAGCAGACTTCCGAACACCGGGGAGCTGTTTTTT